This is a list of T cell receptor beta chains from one sample in a study of blood T cell repertoires in COVID-19. Here immunoSEQ multiplex PCR was the method, and the copy in TCRdb shows in-frame clones only, minus some. The repertoire consists of 35,000 to 45,000 clones, with approximately 91% occurring once and the leading ten covering roughly a third. Material: peripheral blood. These receptors came from a man aged 65-85 years with active COVID-19. The conserved cysteine and the conserved F or W are not part of the CDR3 here. Fields, in order: J gene, clone size, V gene, CDR3 protein. Where a row states a size, it is once, few, many or the class of an expanded clone; other rows omit it.

>TRBJ2-1|.|TRBV27
ASSLPGLAYNEQF
>TRBJ2-2|.|TRBV11-2
ASSPGGELF
>TRBJ1-5|few|TRBV19
ASRRRPGQGDSNQPQH
>TRBJ2-1|few|TRBV24-1
ATSEPRKGLYNEQF
>TRBJ2-7|.|TRBV5-1
ASSLAPLAGYEQY
>TRBJ2-3|.|TRBV3-1/TRBV3-2
ASSQDSGVGGPLDTQY
>TRBJ2-3|.|TRBV18
ASSPRLAGASDTQY
>TRBJ2-7|.|TRBV6-2/TRBV6-3
ASSLGSRTGSYEQY
>TRBJ2-5|.|TRBV7-7
ASSFSPGGSETQY
>TRBJ1-2|.|TRBV19
ASKGGGEGPYGYT
>TRBJ2-5|.|TRBV18
ASSRGGQGALGRETQY
>TRBJ1-1|.|TRBV19
ASSIPRLNTEAF
>TRBJ2-5|.|TRBV7-3
ASSLLAGVSETQY
>TRBJ1-2|few|TRBV7-8
ASSSTGFEANYGYT
>TRBJ2-1|.|TRBV12-3/TRBV12-4
ASSLTSDNEQF
>TRBJ1-2|.|TRBV7-9
ASSLTGVNYGYT
>TRBJ1-1|.|TRBV7-9
ASSLEISAEAF
>TRBJ2-3|.|TRBV30
AWSLGVSTDTQY
>TRBJ2-1|.|TRBV7-2
ASSLEPPRQGEQF
>TRBJ2-5|.|TRBV7-8
ASSPRRLVRETQY
>TRBJ2-1|.|TRBV5-1
ASRHYPGLGSYNEQF
>TRBJ1-4|few|TRBV28
ASSLGAKLF
>TRBJ1-5|.|TRBV7-8
ASSPHPGMISNQPQH
>TRBJ2-5|.|TRBV3-1/TRBV3-2
ASSHWTSGGQETQY
>TRBJ1-5|.|TRBV19
ASSIGRGGQGFPQPQH
>TRBJ2-2|.|TRBV4-1
ASSQEVGGVGELF
>TRBJ2-2|.|TRBV27
ASSSPGGASGELF